This TCR beta chain was obtained from a study of T cell changes during pregnancy in multiple sclerosis. The data were produced by immunoSEQ multiplex PCR, yet TCRdb's version contains in-frame clones alone and is incomplete. The sample lists some 71,000 clones; around 90% were seen once. The sample in question was peripheral blood, obtained in the third trimester of pregnancy. This TCR came from a female donor with multiple sclerosis, enrolled in a pregnancy study.

CDR3 in amino acids: CASSLTGLEAGELFF. The CDR3 bases are TGTGCCAGCAGCTTAACCGGACTAGAGGCCGGGGAGCTGTTTTTT. This rearrangement joins TRBV7-8 to TRBJ2-2; the match to TRBD2 covers 7 bases. CDR1 is SGHVS, CDR2 FQNEAQ, per germline. V lost 2 bases to trimming and J lost 6 bases; unmatched junction nucleotides: 6. The CDR3 is 15 amino acids.